This TCR beta chain is drawn from a study of OX40 agonist ivuxolimab in advanced cancers. Study background: The mean age was roughly 60 years, ranging from about 20 to 79, with under 90% of participants male. A history of anti-PD-1, anti-PD-L1 or anti-CTLA-4 therapy was acceptable, and over 30% had some. Study-level findings and limits: In the 0.1-3.0 mg/kg groups, partial responders showed among the lowest expansion.

Remarks on this clone: The antigen is undetermined.

Per germline, CDR1 LNHDA and CDR2 SQIVND (reference sequence). Trimming removed 5 bases from V and 8 bases from J; junction bases left unmatched: 11. This CDR3 is 14 amino acids long. Sequencing used immunoSEQ multiplex PCR; TCRdb keeps in-frame clones, though not all of them. The sample records 20,000 to 25,000 clones, around 83% being singletons. The sequenced sample was CD4+ or CD8+ T cells sorted from blood, obtained in a trial of the OX40 agonist ivuxolimab. The rearrangement uses TRBV19 and TRBJ1-2, with 7 bases matching TRBD1. The receptor was isolated from an adult with an advanced solid tumor such as melanoma, head and neck, liver or kidney cancer. The CDR3 region is CASSLGREDRGYTF. CDR3 nucleotides: TGTGCCAGTAGTCTTGGCAGGGAGGACAGGGGCTACACCTTC.